A selection of T cell receptor beta chains follows, all from one sample in a study of blood T cell repertoires in COVID-19. Method: immunoSEQ multiplex PCR; TCRdb's copy keeps in-frame clones and lacks some. This sample has 250,000 to 300,000 clones, with 75% to 90% found just once. The sequencing sample was made of PBMCs or T cells enriched from blood (not recorded which). All receptors derive from a middle-aged woman who had recovered from COVID-19. The CDR3 runs from the conserved cysteine through the conserved F or W. Each record gives: V gene, D gene, J gene, clone size, CDR3 protein, CDR3 DNA. A D gene is named only where the DNA matches it firmly. Clone size appears in some rows only: once, few, many, or a class for an expanded clone.

>TRBV4-1|TRBD2|TRBJ2-1|NA
CASSLGLAGGPPYNEQFF
TGCGCCAGCAGCCTGGGACTAGCGGGGGGGCCACCCTACAATGAGCAGTTCTTC
>TRBV5-1|NA|TRBJ2-1|NA
CASSGRGDNEQFF
TGCGCCAGCAGCGGCAGGGGAGACAATGAGCAGTTCTTC
>TRBV18|NA|TRBJ2-3|NA
CASSPSGTTDTQYF
TGTGCCAGCTCACCAAGTGGCACCACAGATACGCAGTATTTT
>TRBV5-5|TRBD1|TRBJ1-1|NA
CASSLRDSYFGTEAFF
TGTGCCAGCAGCTTAAGGGACAGTTACTTCGGCACTGAAGCTTTCTTT
>TRBV7-2|TRBD1|TRBJ1-4|NA
CASSSNRGRGEKLFF
TGTGCCAGCAGCTCCAACAGGGGGCGAGGAGAAAAACTGTTTTTT
>TRBV5-1|TRBD2|TRBJ2-5|NA
CASSQGASGGSETQYF
TGCGCCAGCAGCCAGGGGGCTAGCGGGGGGTCAGAGACCCAGTACTTC
>TRBV28|NA|TRBJ2-7|NA
CASSLSPERSSYEQYF
TGTGCCAGCAGTTTATCCCCCGAACGGAGCTCCTACGAGCAGTACTTC
>TRBV11-1|TRBD1|TRBJ2-1|NA
CASSLAGTGPYNEQFF
TGTGCCAGCAGCTTAGCAGGGACAGGGCCCTACAATGAGCAGTTCTTC
>TRBV2|TRBD2|TRBJ2-1|NA
CASSRELSGYSYNEQFF
TGTGCCAGCAGTCGAGAGCTTAGCGGGTACTCCTACAATGAGCAGTTCTTC
>TRBV19|NA|TRBJ1-2|NA
CASSMILRRSPTNYGYTF
TGTGCCAGTAGTATGATATTGAGGCGGAGCCCCACTAACTATGGCTACACCTTC
>TRBV4-3|NA|TRBJ1-2|NA
CASSQHSQGVGYTF
TGCGCCAGCAGCCAGCATTCCCAGGGTGTTGGCTACACCTTC
>TRBV28|NA|TRBJ1-1|NA
CASSPPRGGNTEAFF
TGTGCCAGCAGTCCCCCCCGGGGGGGGAACACTGAAGCTTTCTTT
>TRBV11-2|TRBD1|TRBJ1-2|NA
CASSHGQGHGYTF
TGTGCCAGCAGCCACGGACAGGGACATGGCTACACCTTC
>TRBV19|NA|TRBJ1-1|NA
CASSSWTDAPEAFF
TGTGCCAGTAGTTCCTGGACAGATGCCCCTGAAGCTTTCTTT
>TRBV18|TRBD2|TRBJ2-1|NA
CASSLGTSGVREQFF
TGTGCCAGCTCACTCGGGACTAGCGGGGTCAGGGAGCAGTTCTTC
>TRBV19|NA|TRBJ1-6|NA
CASSPLRGNNSPLHF
TGTGCCAGTAGCCCCTTAAGGGGGAATAATTCACCCCTCCACTTT
>TRBV13|TRBD2|TRBJ2-6|few
CASSPIAGGFFGANVLTF
TGTGCCAGCAGCCCAATAGCGGGGGGGTTTTTTGGGGCCAACGTCCTGACTTTC
>TRBV7-9|NA|TRBJ2-1|NA
CASVSSSATYNEQFF
TGTGCCAGCGTTTCTTCTAGCGCAACCTACAATGAGCAGTTCTTC